A single sample is the source of the 3 T cell receptor beta chains below, sequenced in a study of Graves' ophthalmopathy and Graves' hyperthyroidism. As the template, RNA transcripts were used to amplify TCR beta CDR3 regions. RT-PCR was first run with HTBI primers, then multiplex PCR in a second round. In TCRdb, the multiplex PCR reads were re-called with MiXCR into one record per CDR3 protein. The sample carries approximately 210,000 distinct CDR3 sequences, less than 30% recorded once. Sample: peripheral blood. These receptors came from a man between 50 and 59 years old with Graves' ophthalmopathy.

This clonotype was counted at least ten times. This chain connects TRBV2 to TRBJ1-5; TRBD1 matches at 8 bases. CDR3 length: 15 residues. V shed 3 bases and J 4 bases; nucleotides not matched to a gene: 5. In germline, CDR1 is SNHLY, CDR2 FYNNEI. CDR3 sequence reads: CASSDGQGQNQPQHF. The CDR3 nucleotides read TGTGCCAGCAGTGACGGACAGGGCCAAAATCAGCCCCAGCATTTT.

The chain employs TRBV12-3 or TRBV12-4 and TRBJ1-2; a weak D match, TRBD1 (5 bases). V was clipped by 6 bases and J by 2 bases, with 10 bases between them. The CDR3 loop spans 13 amino acids. The CDR3 DNA sequence: TGTGCCAGCAGACGTACAGGAAACTATGGCTACACCTTC. Amino acids: CASRRTGNYGYTF.

This clonotype appeared many times. The rearrangement joins TRBV19 to TRBJ2-7; D may be TRBD2 (5 bases). CDR3 length equals 17 residues. Trimming took off 2 bases at V and 2 bases at J, with 19 bases between the two ends. Per the germline V gene, CDR1 is LNHDA and CDR2 is SQIVND (reference sequence). CDR3 sequence reads: CASSIRQEGWRTYEQYF. CDR3 DNA: TGTGCCAGTAGTATAAGACAAGAGGGTTGGAGGACCTACGAGCAGTACTTC.